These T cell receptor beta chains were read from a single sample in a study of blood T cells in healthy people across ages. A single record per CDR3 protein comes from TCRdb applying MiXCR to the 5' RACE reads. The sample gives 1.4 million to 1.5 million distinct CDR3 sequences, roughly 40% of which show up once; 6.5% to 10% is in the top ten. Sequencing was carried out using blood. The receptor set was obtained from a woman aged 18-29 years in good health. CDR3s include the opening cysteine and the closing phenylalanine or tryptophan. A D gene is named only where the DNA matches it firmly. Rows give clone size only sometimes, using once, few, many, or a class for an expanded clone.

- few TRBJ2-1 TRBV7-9 TGTGCCAGCAGCTCGACGAACAGCGGGCAGTACAATGAGCAGTTCTTC CASSSTNSGQYNEQFF
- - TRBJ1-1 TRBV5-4 TGTGCCAGCAGCCATCAGGCGGGGGCGTCTGAAGCTTTCTTT CASSHQAGASEAFF
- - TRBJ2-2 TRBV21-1 TGTGCCAGCAGCTTATCGGACAGGTTAAACACCGGGGAGCTGTTTTTT CASSLSDRLNTGELFF
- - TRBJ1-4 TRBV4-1 TGCGCCAGCAGCCAAGATTCGCCCCCGGTTAATGAAAAACTGTTTTTT CASSQDSPPVNEKLFF
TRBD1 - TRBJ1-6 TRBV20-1 TGCAGTGCTAAAAACCGGGACAGTAATTCACCCCTCCACTTT CSAKNRDSNSPLHF
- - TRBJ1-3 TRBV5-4 TGTGCCAGCAGCGTCTGGGGTACGAAGATCTCTGGAAACACCATATATTTT CASSVWGTKISGNTIYF
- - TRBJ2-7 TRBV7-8 TGTGCCAGCAGCGGTTACAGGGACTCCTACGAGCAGTACTTC CASSGYRDSYEQYF
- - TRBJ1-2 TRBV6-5 TGTGCCAGCAGCTCCCGGATAGATGGCTACACCTTC CASSSRIDGYTF
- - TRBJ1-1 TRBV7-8 TGTGCCACCATAGTTCCAAGGGCTGAAGCTTTCTTT CATIVPRAEAFF
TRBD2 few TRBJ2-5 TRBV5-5 TGTGCCAGCAGCCCCGGGACTAGCGTCAACCGGGAGACCCAGTACTTC CASSPGTSVNRETQYF
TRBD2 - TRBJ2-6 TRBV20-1 TGCAGTGCTAGAGACCCTGTGGGGCTAGCGGGGTCTGGGGCCAACGTCCTGACTTTC CSARDPVGLAGSGANVLTF
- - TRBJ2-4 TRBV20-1 TGCAGTGCCCCGAAGGGAACCAAAAACATTCAGTACTTC CSAPKGTKNIQYF
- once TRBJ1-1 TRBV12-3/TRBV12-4 TGTGCCAGCAGTCGAGACAACACTGAAGCTTACTTT CASSRDNTEAYF
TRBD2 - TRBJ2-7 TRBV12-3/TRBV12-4 TGTGCCAGCAAACTAGCGGGGGGCTACGAGCAGTACTTC CASKLAGGYEQYF
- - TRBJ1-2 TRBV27 TGTGCCAGCAGTCTAAGGCCCGGGGGGGCAGGGGTCTATGGCTACACCTTC CASSLRPGGAGVYGYTF